This T cell receptor beta chain was recovered during a study of cytomegalovirus exposure and HLA in healthy donors. A note on this clone: Its antigen is unidentified.

Study findings and constraints: Among TCR beta chains, those listed as cytomegalovirus-associated numbered under 200.

Use of 60 Vbeta and 13 Jbeta primers characterized the PCR. The repertoire was sequenced with immunoSEQ multiplex PCR; TCRdb's copy has only in-frame clones and lacks some. The sample lists fewer than 150,000 clones, about 80% occurring once. Germline V CDR1 and CDR2: GTSNPN, SVGIG (reference sequence). The CDR3 length is 13 residues. The V and J ends lost 7 bases and 0 bases respectively, with 13 bases between them. The sequence derives from a man aged 25-40 years in good health and CMV-seronegative. The chain recombines TRBV30 with TRBJ2-7, with D uncertain. Specimen: PBMCs. CDR3 amino acids: CASTTDSSYEQYF. The CDR3 DNA reads TGTGCCTCCACCACCGATAGCTCCTACGAGCAGTACTTC.